This T cell receptor (beta chain) was documented in a study of shared T cell receptors in the human thymus. TCRdb's table, derived via immunoSEQ multiplex PCR, lists solely in-frame clones and lacks some. The table records about 660,000 clones, about 87% of them present only once. The trim removed 2 bases at V and 6 bases at J, leaving 14 bases unmatched. Looked up from germline, CDR1 is SGHNT and CDR2 is YYREEE (reference sequence). This CDR3 comprises 17 residues. This sample was also put to use in a study of human thymus T cells.

This chain links TRBV5-4 with TRBJ2-7; 10 bases map to TRBD1. This TCR was recovered from a boy less than two years old with a congenital heart defect. The sequencing sample was made of thymocytes. DNA for the CDR3: TGTGCCAGCAGCTTAGGGGGGGGGACAGGGGCGACATTCGAGCAGTACTTC. Amino acids: CASSLGGGTGATFEQYF. The entire variable domain, with the rest obtained from reference TRBV5-4 and TRBJ2-7, is as follows: ETGVTQSPTHLIKTRGQQVTLRCSSQSGHNTVSWYQQALGQGPQFIFQYYREEENGRGNFPPRFSGLQFPNYSSELNVNALELDDSALYLCASSLGGGTGATFEQYFGPGTRLTVT.